This T cell receptor (beta chain) was recorded in a study of blood T cell repertoires in COVID-19. Germline CDR1 reads LGHDT; CDR2 reads YNNKEL (reference sequence). After removal of 4 bases from V and 6 bases from J, the junction contained 9 bases not matched to a gene. CDR3 length equals 15 residues. TCRdb's copy holds only in-frame clones and misses some; the assay was immunoSEQ multiplex PCR. The sample records 350,000 or so clones, approximately 89% being singletons. The specimen sequenced was peripheral blood. The chain links TRBV3-1 (or the pseudogene TRBV3-2) to TRBJ2-5; 9 bases fit TRBD2. The TCR comes from an older woman with COVID-19, enrolled during active disease. This chain's CDR3 is CASSPGGGAGKTQYF. CDR3 bases: TGTGCCAGCAGCCCGGGCGGGGGGGCTGGAAAGACCCAGTACTTC.